The next 32 T cell receptor beta chains were all read from a single sample in a study of technical replicates of blood from a handful of donors. Data came from immunoSEQ multiplex PCR; TCRdb stores just in-frame clones and leaves some out. The repertoire consists of roughly 12,000 clones, with over 85% occurring once and the leading ten covering approximately 7.2%. The specimen sequenced was PBMCs. The receptors shown here come from a human donor in good health.

This clone was recorded a few times. The chain couples TRBV4-1 to TRBJ2-5, with D perhaps matching TRBD2 (5 bases). This CDR3 contains 15 residues. Germline V gene data show CDR1 as MGHRA and CDR2 as YSYEKL. Trimming removed 2 bases at V and 5 bases at J, with 15 bases between. The CDR3 protein is CASSQPRQAEETQYF. The CDR3 nucleotides are TGCGCCAGCAGCCAACCGCGCCAAGCGGAGGAGACCCAGTACTTC.

This chain links TRBV10-3 with TRBJ2-2, with D maybe TRBD1 (5 bases). V was shortened by 6 bases and J by 3 bases, with 11 bases between the two germline ends. The CDR3 is 14 amino acids. In germline, CDR1 is ENHRY, CDR2 SYGVKD. DNA of the CDR3: TGTGCCATCAGACAGGATCGAGACACCGGGGAGCTGTTTTTT. Protein: CAIRQDRDTGELFF.

The chain recombines TRBV27 with TRBJ2-6, with no clear D. V lost 6 bases and J lost 9, with 18 bases in between. This CDR3 is built from 15 residues. The germline gives CDR1 MNHEY, CDR2 SMNVEV (reference sequence). CDR3 bases: TGTGCCAGCAGCCCACCCCTCTTTTCGGGCAACGTCCTGACTTTC. Amino acids: CASSPPLFSGNVLTF.

This chain uses TRBV2 with TRBJ1-5; possibly TRBD1 for D (6 bases). Germline V gives CDR1 SNHLY, CDR2 FYNNEI. Trimming took off 2 bases at V and 6 bases at J, with 11 bases between the two ends. This CDR3 comprises 14 residues. In DNA form, the CDR3 reads TGTGCCAGCAGTGAATTCGGGGGGCGTCAGCCCCAGCATTTT. Protein sequence: CASSEFGGRQPQHF.

This chain connects TRBV30 to TRBJ2-5; 8 bases fit TRBD2. Unmatched junction bases numbered 4, after V lost 5 bases and J lost 5 bases. Germline-derived CDR1 and CDR2 are GTSNPN and SVGIG (reference sequence). The CDR3 has 12 residues. CDR3 amino acids: CAWESGGETQYF. For the CDR3, the DNA is TGTGCCTGGGAATCGGGAGGGGAGACCCAGTACTTC.

The chain links TRBV10-3 to TRBJ2-6; TRBD1 might be the D (5 bases). Trimming left V 3 bases short and J 3 bases short, with 15 bases between. The CDR3 spans 17 residues. Germline assignment: CDR1 ENHRY and CDR2 SYGVKD. The CDR3 DNA follows: TGTGCCATCAGTGAAGGGCCAGTAAGGGGTGGGGCCAACGTCCTGACTTTC. It translates to CAISEGPVRGGANVLTF.

V usage is TRBV11-2 and J usage is TRBJ2-2; weak D call: TRBD2 (6 bases). There are 16 residues in the CDR3. Germline V CDR1 and CDR2: SGHAT, FQNNGV. Between the trimmed V and J ends, which lost 0 bases and 7 bases, there was a span of 15 bases. The DNA of the CDR3 is TGTGCCAGCAGCTTAGATGGTCCTAGCGCGATCGGGGAGCTGTTTTTT. This gives the protein CASSLDGPSAIGELFF.

This clone appeared once. V gene TRBV4-1 combines with J gene TRBJ2-7; no clear D gene. This CDR3 has 15 amino acids. V was clipped by 4 bases and J by 3 bases, with 16 bases between them. Germline assignment: CDR1 MGHRA and CDR2 YSYEKL. CDR3 amino acids: CASSRVEQPIYEQYF. The DNA of the CDR3 is TGCGCCAGCAGCCGGGTAGAACAGCCGATCTACGAGCAGTACTTC.

The J gene is TRBJ2-2, the V gene TRBV18; D perhaps matches TRBD1 (5 bases). Germline assignment: CDR1 KGHSH and CDR2 LQKENI. V lost 3 bases and J 6 bases, leaving 8 bases between the germline ends. This CDR3 region has 13 residues. CDR3 loop: CASSPTEPGELFF. DNA of the CDR3: TGTGCCAGCTCACCGACAGAGCCCGGGGAGCTGTTTTTT.

The gene calls are TRBV5-6 and TRBJ2-2, with 8 positions matching TRBD1. This CDR3 is built from 16 residues. Per the germline V gene, CDR1 is SGHDT and CDR2 is YYEEEE. Unmatched junction bases numbered 6, after V lost 3 bases and J lost 2 bases. The CDR3 reads CASSWLGTGNTGELFF. CDR3 in DNA: TGTGCCAGCAGCTGGCTTGGGACAGGAAACACCGGGGAGCTGTTTTTT.

V usage is TRBV4-1 and J usage is TRBJ1-6; 7 positions match TRBD1. The CDR3 consists of 16 residues. CDR1 and CDR2 from the germline V gene are MGHRA and YSYEKL. V shed 9 bases, J shed 7 bases, and the junction held 15 bases outside the gene matches. As DNA, the CDR3 is TGCGCCAGAACGACAGGGTGGGCCGTGGGCAATTCACCCCTCCACTTT. Protein sequence: CARTTGWAVGNSPLHF.

The table lists this clone with a count of one. This sequence joins TRBV28 and TRBJ1-2; TRBD1 is a possible D gene (5 bases). V lost 7 bases and J lost 6, with 15 bases in between. Per the germline V gene, CDR1 is MDHEN and CDR2 is SYDVKM. The CDR3 spans 13 residues. As DNA, the CDR3 is TGTGCCAGCACTCGGCAGGGAAGAAATGGCTACACCTTC. It yields the protein CASTRQGRNGYTF.

The count of this clone is one. This sequence joins TRBV5-4 and TRBJ2-4; D is ambiguous. The V and J ends lost 4 bases and 8 bases respectively, with 16 bases between them. The germline V gene encodes CDR1 SGHNT and CDR2 YYREEE (reference sequence). This CDR3 is 14 amino acids long. The CDR3, as DNA: TGTGCCAGCAGCCCAGACATCAGGTCGGACATTCAGTACTTC. Its protein is CASSPDIRSDIQYF.

The chain couples TRBV5-1 to TRBJ2-7; TRBD2 might be the D (6 bases). Germline V CDR1 and CDR2: SGHRS, YFSETQ. Trimming left V 3 bases short and J 3 bases short, with 13 bases between. The CDR3 is 14 residues long. The CDR3, as DNA: TGCGCCAGCAGCTCGACGGGACTCGTCTACGAGCAGTACTTC. It specifies CASSSTGLVYEQYF.

This chain links TRBV11-1 with TRBJ1-2, with 8 nucleotides matching TRBD1. J gave up 3 bases and V 5 bases, and 8 bases lay outside the gene matches. CDR1 is SGHAT and CDR2 is FQDESV in the germline V gene (reference sequence). This CDR3 has 15 amino acids. CDR3 in amino acids: CASSPRTGMDYGYTF. DNA for the CDR3: TGTGCCAGCAGCCCTAGGACAGGGATGGACTATGGCTACACCTTC.

The chain has TRBV7-2 and TRBJ2-2; tentative D call: TRBD2 (6 bases). The CDR3 extends over 14 amino acids. Trimming took 3 bases from V and 5 from J, leaving 10 bases between them. Germline assignment: CDR1 SGHTA and CDR2 FQGNSA. The CDR3 loop is CASSLPTRTGELFF. The CDR3 region has the DNA TGTGCCAGCAGCTTGCCGACTAGAACCGGGGAGCTGTTTTTT.

This chain connects TRBV30 to TRBJ1-1; unclear D gene. Trimming removed 5 bases at V and 11 bases at J, with 18 bases between. Germline V gene lookup returns CDR1 GTSNPN and CDR2 SVGIG (reference sequence). The CDR3 runs 12 residues. The CDR3 DNA follows: TGTGCCTGGTGCGGGTTTAAGGGAGAGGCTTTCTTT. Protein product: CAWCGFKGEAFF.

The V and J genes are TRBV6-1 and TRBJ2-3; TRBD1 might be the D (6 bases). The germline V gene has CDR1 MNHNS and CDR2 SASEGT. V was clipped by 4 bases and J by 1 base, with 15 bases between them. The CDR3 runs 16 residues. The CDR3 sequence: CASSVTGFEGTDTQYF. The CDR3 region has the DNA TGTGCCAGCAGTGTTACAGGGTTTGAGGGCACAGATACGCAGTATTTT.

The chain joins TRBV6-5 to TRBJ2-1; 10 nucleotides align to TRBD1. Trimming took 0 bases from V and 14 from J; bases not matched to a gene: 4. Germline values: CDR1 MNHEY, CDR2 SVGAGI. This CDR3 has 13 residues. The CDR3, as DNA: TGTGCCAGCAGTTACTCTGGGACAGGGGAGGAGTTCTTC. This translates into CASSYSGTGEEFF.

The chain links TRBV19 to TRBJ2-7, with TRBD1 matching over 10 bases. The CDR3 consists of 13 residues. V shed 9 bases and J 7 bases; nucleotides not matched to a gene: 9. Per the germline V gene, CDR1 is LNHDA and CDR2 is SQIVND (reference sequence). CDR3 in DNA: TGTGCCAGCGCCGGGACAGGGGTAGGGGAGCAGTACTTC. Protein product: CASAGTGVGEQYF.

The chain carries TRBV2 and TRBJ2-3; 8 bases are a match to TRBD2. Germline V gene data show CDR1 as SNHLY and CDR2 as FYNNEI. The V gene end was trimmed by 4 bases and the J gene end by 4 bases; junction bases not matched to a gene: 7. The CDR3 contains 15 residues. The DNA of the CDR3 is TGTGCCAGCAGTGTGCTCAGCGGGAGTGCAGATACGCAGTATTTT. As protein: CASSVLSGSADTQYF. The entire variable domain, with the rest obtained from reference TRBV2 and TRBJ2-3, is as follows: EPEVTQTPSHQVTQMGQEVILRCVPISNHLYFYWYRQILGQKVEFLVSFYNNEISEKSEIFDDQFSVERPDGSNFTLKIRSTKLEDSAMYFCASSVLSGSADTQYFGPGTRLTVL.

CDR3 nucleotide sequence: TGCGCCAGCAGCCCAGGGACAGGGCTGGAGACCCAGTACTTC. Amino acid sequence: CASSPGTGLETQYF. The chain employs TRBV5-1 and TRBJ2-5; TRBD1 matches 9 bases. Germline trimming cut 4 bases from V and 5 bases from J; bases unmatched to any gene: 6. Germline loops: CDR1 SGHRS, CDR2 YFSETQ. The CDR3 sequence is 14 residues long. Supplemented by reference TRBV5-1 and TRBJ2-5, the full variable domain reads KAGVTQTPRYLIKTRGQQVTLSCSPISGHRSVSWYQQTPGQGLQFLFEYFSETQRNKGNFPGRFSGRQFSNSRSEMNVSTLELGDSALYLCASSPGTGLETQYFGPGTRLLVL.

This rearrangement joins TRBV7-8 to TRBJ1-2, with 8 bases aligning to TRBD1. Per the germline V gene, CDR1 is SGHVS and CDR2 is FQNEAQ. The CDR3 is made up of 13 amino acids. The V gene end was trimmed by 2 bases and the J gene end by 7 bases; junction bases not matched to a gene: 3. The CDR3 sequence is CASSLSGGGGYTF. CDR3 nucleotides: TGTGCCAGCAGCTTATCAGGGGGCGGTGGCTACACCTTC.

The CDR3 nucleotides are TGTGCCAGCAGGTTCCAGGGCACCGGGGAGCTGTTTTTT. Protein product: CASRFQGTGELFF. This chain connects TRBV2 to TRBJ2-2; TRBD1 might be the D (5 bases). Per the germline V gene, CDR1 is SNHLY and CDR2 is FYNNEI. With 6 bases removed from V and 4 bases from J, the gap between germline ends came to 9 bases. The CDR3 has 13 amino acids.

V gene TRBV5-6 combines with J gene TRBJ1-2; possibly TRBD1 for D (5 bases). The CDR3 is made up of 13 amino acids. The V end was cut by 4 bases, the J end by 2 bases, with 9 bases between. Germline V CDR1 and CDR2: SGHDT, YYEEEE. The CDR3 protein is CASSPDRNYGYTF. DNA for the CDR3: TGTGCCAGCAGCCCAGACAGAAACTATGGCTACACCTTC.

The chain combines TRBV10-3 with TRBJ2-1; D is perhaps TRBD2 (6 bases). V lost 2 bases, J lost 6 bases, and 11 bases lay in between. Per the germline V gene, CDR1 is ENHRY and CDR2 is SYGVKD. The CDR3 is 14 amino acids. CDR3 region: CAISETSQPNEQFF. DNA for the CDR3: TGTGCCATCAGTGAGACTAGCCAGCCCAATGAGCAGTTCTTC.

Only one count was recorded for this clone. This rearrangement joins TRBV6-1 to TRBJ2-2, with 9 bases aligning to TRBD1. CDR1 and CDR2 (germline): MNHNS, SASEGT. V was pared by 5 bases and J by 2 bases, with 3 bases of the junction left unmatched. This CDR3 contains 15 residues. CDR3 nucleotides: TGTGCCAGCAGTTTTACAGGGGGCAACACCGGGGAGCTGTTTTTT. This encodes CASSFTGGNTGELFF.

CDR3 bases: TGTGCCAGCAGCCAGGGGGTGAGACGCGAAAAACTGTTTTTT. Translation: CASSQGVRREKLFF. The rearrangement joins TRBV7-6 to TRBJ1-4, with 7 bases fitting TRBD1. This CDR3 comprises 14 residues. Germline V gene data show CDR1 as SGHVS and CDR2 as FNYEAQ. The ends lost 5 bases at V and 8 bases at J; junction bases unmatched: 8.

V is TRBV28 and J is TRBJ2-7, with D possibly matching TRBD1 (6 bases). CDR1 is MDHEN, CDR2 SYDVKM, per germline. The CDR3 covers 14 residues. V was shortened by 6 bases and J by 2 bases, with 14 bases between the two germline ends. This chain's CDR3 is CASSRTVLTYEQYF. The CDR3 DNA reads TGTGCCAGCAGCCGGACAGTCTTGACCTACGAGCAGTACTTC.

V usage is TRBV30 and J usage is TRBJ2-7; 9 bases line up with TRBD1. The CDR3 is made up of 14 amino acids. Germline V gene data show CDR1 as GTSNPN and CDR2 as SVGIG (reference sequence). The J segment lost 3 bases and the V segment lost 2 bases, leaving 5 bases of the junction unmatched. In DNA, the CDR3 is TGTGCCTGGAGTACCGGACAGGGGAACTACGAGCAGTACTTC. Amino acids: CAWSTGQGNYEQYF.

The chain couples TRBV5-1 to TRBJ2-7; TRBD2 agrees at 11 bases. V lost 4 bases to trimming and J lost 3 bases; unmatched junction nucleotides: 6. Germline V gives CDR1 SGHRS, CDR2 YFSETQ. The CDR3 loop spans 15 amino acids. The CDR3 region has the DNA TGCGCCAGCAGCGCATCTAGCGGGAGGAACTACGAGCAGTACTTC. It translates to CASSASSGRNYEQYF.

V usage is TRBV28 and J usage is TRBJ1-3; a weak D match, TRBD1 (5 bases). Per the germline V gene, CDR1 is MDHEN and CDR2 is SYDVKM. Trimming left V 3 bases short and J 0 bases short, with 15 bases between. The CDR3 runs 17 residues. CDR3 region: CASSLAQGPSSGNTIYF. Written as DNA, the CDR3 is TGTGCCAGCAGTTTGGCTCAGGGCCCCTCCTCTGGAAACACCATATATTTT.